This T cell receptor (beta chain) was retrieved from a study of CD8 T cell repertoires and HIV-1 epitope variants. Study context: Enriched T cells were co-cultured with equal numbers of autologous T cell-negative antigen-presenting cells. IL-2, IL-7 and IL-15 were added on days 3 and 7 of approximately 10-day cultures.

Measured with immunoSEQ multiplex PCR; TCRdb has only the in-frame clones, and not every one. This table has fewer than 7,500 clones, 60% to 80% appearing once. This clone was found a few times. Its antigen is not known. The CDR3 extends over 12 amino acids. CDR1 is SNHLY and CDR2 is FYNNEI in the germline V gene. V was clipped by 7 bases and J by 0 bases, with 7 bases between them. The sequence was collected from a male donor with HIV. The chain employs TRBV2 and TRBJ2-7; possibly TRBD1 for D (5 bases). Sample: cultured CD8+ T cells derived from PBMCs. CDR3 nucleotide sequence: TGTGCCAGCATAGACAGCTCCTACGAGCAGTACTTC. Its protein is CASIDSSYEQYF.